This is a list of T cell receptor beta chains from one sample in a study of persistence of HIV-infected CD4 T cells. Measured with immunoSEQ multiplex PCR; TCRdb has only the in-frame clones, and not every one. This table holds about 37,000 clones, around 90% found once. Their antigens remain unidentified. The specimen comprised CD4+ T cells sorted from PBMCs after approximately 19-hour stimulation, sampled from a patient who received antiretroviral therapy. These receptors were obtained from an adult man with HIV who was CMV-seropositive. Both conserved end residues are part of each CDR3. D genes are given only for firm matches. The size entry is marked missing in some rows and otherwise reads once, few, many or a size class.

size	V	J	D	DNA	CDR3
.	TRBV30	TRBJ2-6	TRBD1	TGTGCCGGCGGGACAGGGGTCTCTGGGGCCAACGTCCTGACTTTC	CAGGTGVSGANVLTF
once	TRBV18	TRBJ2-6	.	TGTGCCAGCTCACGGGATGGTGGGGCCAACGTCCTGACTTTC	CASSRDGGANVLTF
.	TRBV6-5	TRBJ1-1	.	TGTGCCAGCAGTTCCAGGGGGAACACTGAAGCTTTCTTT	CASSSRGNTEAFF
.	TRBV5-1	TRBJ1-3	.	TGCGCCAGCAGCTTGGTCTCCGGGCAACCCGGGAACACCATATATTTT	CASSLVSGQPGNTIYF
.	TRBV6-4	TRBJ2-1	TRBD2	TGTGCCAGCAGTCCCTCAGCGGGACTAGCGGGAGACAATGAGCAGTTCTTC	CASSPSAGLAGDNEQFF
.	TRBV6-6	TRBJ2-3	.	TGTGCCAGCAGTTACGGACAAAACACAGATACGCAGTATTTT	CASSYGQNTDTQYF
.	TRBV9	TRBJ2-7	.	TGTGCCAGCAGCGTAGGAATGGCATCCTACGAGCAGTACTTC	CASSVGMASYEQYF
.	TRBV25-1	TRBJ2-7	TRBD1	TGTGCCAGCAGTGAAGGACAGGGTTGGATCCACGAGCAGTACTTC	CASSEGQGWIHEQYF
few	TRBV4-2	TRBJ1-1	.	TGTGCCAGCAGCCAAGGACAGGTTATGAACACTGAAGCTTTCTTT	CASSQGQVMNTEAFF
.	TRBV10-2	TRBJ1-5	TRBD1	TGCGCCAGCAGCTCCGGGACAGGGGGCGATCAGCCCCAGCATTTT	CASSSGTGGDQPQHF
once	TRBV12-3/TRBV12-4	TRBJ2-3	.	TGTGCCAGCAGACGCCAACAGACAGATACGCAGTATTTT	CASRRQQTDTQYF
.	TRBV18	TRBJ2-7	TRBD1	TGTGCCAGCTCACCTCACGGACAGGATGGCTCGTACGAGCAGTACTTC	CASSPHGQDGSYEQYF
.	TRBV6-4	TRBJ1-2	.	TGTGCCAGCAGTGACTCGATAGGTTATGGCTACACCTTC	CASSDSIGYGYTF
once	TRBV10-2	TRBJ2-7	TRBD1	TGCGCCAGCAGGGGGACAGGAGCCTACGAGCAGTACTTC	CASRGTGAYEQYF
.	TRBV6-5	TRBJ2-7	TRBD1	TGTGCCAGTTCTGGACAGGGGTCCTACGAGCAGTACTTC	CASSGQGSYEQYF
once	TRBV3-1/TRBV3-2	TRBJ2-3	TRBD2	TGTGCCAGCAGCCAAGTCGCGGGAGGGAGAGATACGCAGTATTTT	CASSQVAGGRDTQYF
.	TRBV6-5	TRBJ2-3	.	TGTGCCAGCAGGGTCAGCGGTAGCACAGATACGCAGTATTTT	CASRVSGSTDTQYF
.	TRBV2	TRBJ1-4	.	TGTGCCAGCAGTGCCGGCCGGGGCCAGGGAAAAAGAGAAAAACTGTTTTTT	CASSAGRGQGKREKLFF
.	TRBV7-3	TRBJ1-1	.	TGTGCCAGCAGACCGGGACGGACGAACACTGAAGCTTTCTTT	CASRPGRTNTEAFF
.	TRBV5-1	TRBJ1-1	.	TGCGCCAGCAGCTTGGGTGGGGTTGTGAACACTGAAGCTTTCTTT	CASSLGGVVNTEAFF
.	TRBV5-1	TRBJ1-3	TRBD1	TGCGCCAGCAGCTTGGACAGGGGCCGAAACACCATATATTTT	CASSLDRGRNTIYF
.	TRBV30	TRBJ1-4	TRBD1	TGTGCCTGGAGTGTACGAGGGACAGTAGGCGCTGGTTGGGAAAAACTGTTTTTT	CAWSVRGTVGAGWEKLFF
.	TRBV5-3	TRBJ1-1	.	TGTGCCAGAAGCTTCCCTAGGAGGTTCACTGAAGCTTTCTTT	CARSFPRRFTEAFF
.	TRBV6-1	TRBJ1-1	TRBD1	TGTGCCAGCGAGGGCCCAGGGGGCACTGAAGCTTTCTTT	CASEGPGGTEAFF
.	TRBV27	TRBJ1-2	TRBD1	TGTGCCAGCAGTTCCTGGACAGGGAGGGGCTATGGCTACACCTTC	CASSSWTGRGYGYTF
.	TRBV30	TRBJ1-6	.	TGTGCCTGGATTCCGGGGCGGGCCCCGGGTTCACCCCTCCACTTT	CAWIPGRAPGSPLHF
.	TRBV7-8	TRBJ1-1	.	TGTGCCAGCAGCCTCCGTTGGGGTGAAGCTTTCTTT	CASSLRWGEAFF
.	TRBV11-3	TRBJ1-6	TRBD1	TGTGCCAGCAGCTTAGAGAAAAAGACAGGGGTGGTTTCACCCCTCCACTTT	CASSLEKKTGVVSPLHF
.	TRBV4-1	TRBJ1-4	.	TGCGCCAGCAGCCAAGAGTGGCAGATTAATGAAAAACTGTTTTTT	CASSQEWQINEKLFF
.	TRBV10-3	TRBJ1-2	.	TGTGCCATCAGTGAGTCGATGAAGAGAGCCTATGGCTACACCTTC	CAISESMKRAYGYTF
.	TRBV7-3	TRBJ1-1	TRBD1	TGTGCCAGCAGCCCCCGGACAGGCGGCCCAGACACTGAAGCTTTCTTT	CASSPRTGGPDTEAFF
.	TRBV5-1	TRBJ1-2	.	TGCGCCAGCAGCGTTGGGGTCGGCAGCTATGGCTACACCTTC	CASSVGVGSYGYTF
.	TRBV4-1	TRBJ1-2	.	TGCGCCAGCAGCCAAGAGAGACTCCGGGATCTACGTGGCTACACCTTC	CASSQERLRDLRGYTF
few	TRBV28	TRBJ1-2	.	TGTGCCAGTAGACCGGGTCTTGGCTACACCTTC	CASRPGLGYTF
.	TRBV3-1/TRBV3-2	TRBJ1-2	.	TGTGCCAGCAGCCCTGCAGGGATGAGTGGCTACACCTTC	CASSPAGMSGYTF
once	TRBV5-6	TRBJ1-6	.	TGTGCCAGCAGCTTACCCGGGACGGCACAGACCCTCCACTTT	CASSLPGTAQTLHF
.	TRBV5-6	TRBJ2-3	TRBD1	TGTGCCAGCAGCCTCCAGGGGGCTAGCACAGATACGCAGTATTTT	CASSLQGASTDTQYF
.	TRBV7-2	TRBJ1-5	TRBD1	TGTGCCAGCAGCCCAAACAGGGGCCTAAATCAGCCCCAGCATTTT	CASSPNRGLNQPQHF
few	TRBV18	TRBJ1-2	.	TGTGCCAGCTCACCTGCCGGCGCGGGGTATGGCTACACCTTC	CASSPAGAGYGYTF
.	TRBV6-2/TRBV6-3	TRBJ1-5	.	TGTGCCAGCAGTTCATCCGGGACATTTGTGCGCAATCAGCCCCAGCATTTT	CASSSSGTFVRNQPQHF
.	TRBV7-8	TRBJ2-1	TRBD2	TGTGCCAGTCGGAGGGCGGGGGGGGATTACAATGAGCAGTTCTTC	CASRRAGGDYNEQFF
.	TRBV28	TRBJ2-7	.	TGTGCCAGCAGTTTATACCGGAAAAGCTCCTACGAGCAGTACTTC	CASSLYRKSSYEQYF
.	TRBV6-5	TRBJ1-1	TRBD1	TGTGCCAGCAGTTCCGTCGGACAGGGTCGGACTGAAGCTTTCTTT	CASSSVGQGRTEAFF
.	TRBV7-2	TRBJ2-5	.	TGTGCCAGCAGCCTTCAGGGGAGGGGGGTCCAAGAGACCCAGTACTTC	CASSLQGRGVQETQYF
.	TRBV28	TRBJ1-2	TRBD1	TGTGCCAGCAGTTTTATGGACAGGCGGAACTATGGCTACACCTTC	CASSFMDRRNYGYTF
few	TRBV25-1	TRBJ2-4	.	TGTGCCAGCAGTCCCCCGGGCAGAGCCAAAAACATTCAGTACTTC	CASSPPGRAKNIQYF
.	TRBV5-1	TRBJ1-1	TRBD1	TGCGCCAGCAGCGTCTTCGGACAGGGGGCAACTGAAGCTTTCTTT	CASSVFGQGATEAFF
.	TRBV27	TRBJ2-7	TRBD1	TGTGCCAGCAGTCCCTCCGGACAGGTTCACTACGAGCAGTACTTC	CASSPSGQVHYEQYF
few	TRBV18	TRBJ1-1	.	TGTGCCAGCTCACCTTCCCCCGTCGGCACGATGAACACTGAAGCTTTCTTT	CASSPSPVGTMNTEAFF
.	TRBV3-1/TRBV3-2	TRBJ2-5	TRBD1	TGTGCCAGCAGCCAAGACGGACAGGGACGGGAGACCCAGTACTTC	CASSQDGQGRETQYF
.	TRBV2	TRBJ1-1	TRBD1	TGTGCCAGCAGACAGGGGGAGGGAGGAACTGAAGCTTTCTTT	CASRQGEGGTEAFF
.	TRBV7-2	TRBJ1-5	.	TGTGCCAGCAGCTTATATTCGGGGGAGCCCCAGCATTTT	CASSLYSGEPQHF
.	TRBV20-1	TRBJ2-4	.	TGCAGTGCTAGTGACTACATGGAAGGCAACATTCAGTACTTC	CSASDYMEGNIQYF
.	TRBV18	TRBJ1-6	.	TGTGCCAGCTCACATGACAGTCCTACGAGCTCCTATAATTCACCCCTCCACTTT	CASSHDSPTSSYNSPLHF